These 11 T cell receptor beta chains were all obtained from the same sample, sequenced in a study of T cell responses to AZD1222 COVID-19 vaccine. Assay used: immunoSEQ multiplex PCR; TCRdb lists only in-frame clones, some missing. The repertoire has about 160,000 clones, just over 90% of them found once; the top ten carry 4.4%. Material: peripheral blood, obtained on day 0 of MenACWY control vaccination. These receptors were collected from an adult in good health.

The V and J genes are TRBV7-2 and TRBJ2-3; TRBD1 matches at 7 bases. Germline-derived CDR1 and CDR2 are SGHTA and FQGNSA. V lost 0 bases, J lost 4 bases, and 4 bases stayed unmatched. CDR3 size: 15 residues. The chain's CDR3 is CASSLASDRPDTQYF. The CDR3 DNA is TGTGCCAGCAGCTTAGCCTCGGACAGGCCAGATACGCAGTATTTT.

The rearrangement uses TRBV5-1 and TRBJ2-7, with D possibly matching TRBD1 (5 bases). V lost 1 base and J 6 bases, leaving 14 bases between the germline ends. The CDR3 length is 14 residues. Per the germline V gene, CDR1 is SGHRS and CDR2 is YFSETQ. CDR3 coding DNA: TGCGCCAGCAGCTTGAGGGCCGCCGACAGCGAGCAGTACTTC. Its translation is CASSLRAADSEQYF.

To note about this clone: This sample also contains other DNA sequences that code for the same CDR3. The CDR3 reads CASSLGQGDQPQHF. For the CDR3, the DNA is TGCGCCAGCAGCTTGGGACAGGGAGATCAGCCCCAGCATTTT. V gene TRBV5-1 combines with J gene TRBJ1-5, with TRBD1 matching over 7 bases. This CDR3 is 14 amino acids long. The J segment lost 5 bases and the V segment lost 0 bases, leaving 2 bases of the junction unmatched. Germline V gene sequence: CDR1 SGHRS, CDR2 YFSETQ. Looking up the rest from reference TRBV5-1 and TRBJ1-5 gives the full variable domain: KAGVTQTPRYLIKTRGQQVTLSCSPISGHRSVSWYQQTPGQGLQFLFEYFSETQRNKGNFPGRFSGRQFSNSRSEMNVSTLELGDSALYLCASSLGQGDQPQHFGDGTRLSIL.

The chain recombines TRBV5-1 with TRBJ2-5; no reliable D call. CDR1 and CDR2 from the germline V gene are SGHRS and YFSETQ. The CDR3 has 14 amino acids. V was pared by 7 bases and J by 1 base, with 14 bases between. CDR3 loop: CASSFFGSQETQYF. The CDR3 nucleotides read TGCGCCAGCTCCTTTTTTGGGTCCCAAGAGACCCAGTACTTC.

This clone has only one observation. The rearrangement links TRBV24-1 to TRBJ2-3; TRBD1 aligns across 12 bases. Germline loops: CDR1 KGHDR, CDR2 SFDVKD. The CDR3 consists of 17 residues. V was clipped by 3 bases and J by 3 bases; unmatched bases: 6. CDR3 in DNA: TGTGCCACCAGTGATCCCGGGACAGGGGGCTCGACAGATACGCAGTATTTT. Amino acids: CATSDPGTGGSTDTQYF.

This clone has a handful of counts. The chain is built from TRBV4-1 and TRBJ2-1; TRBD2 aligns across 12 bases. The CDR3 consists of 15 residues. CDR1 and CDR2 (germline): MGHRA, YSYEKL. The ends lost 1 base at V and 9 bases at J; junction bases unmatched: 4. The CDR3 DNA follows: TGCGCCAGCAGCCAAGGACTAGCGGGAGAGGGTGAGCAGTTCTTC. It translates to CASSQGLAGEGEQFF.

The chain joins TRBV9 to TRBJ1-1; no firm D call. This CDR3 is 14 amino acids long. Germline V CDR1 and CDR2: SGDLS, YYNGEE. V lost 0 bases and J 10 bases, leaving 16 bases between the germline ends. DNA for the CDR3: TGTGCCAGCAGCGTAGGAGACACCCTCCGGGGAGCTTTCTTT. It yields the protein CASSVGDTLRGAFF.

This CDR3 reads CAIQGQQYEETQYF. CDR3 bases: TGTGCCATCCAAGGGCAACAGTATGAAGAGACCCAGTACTTC. The genes are TRBV10-3 and TRBJ2-5; no clear D gene. CDR1 and CDR2 (germline): ENHRY, SYGVKD. V shed 8 bases and J shed 3 bases, with 16 bases lying between them. This CDR3 comprises 14 residues.

This chain links TRBV5-1 with TRBJ2-1; 15 bases align to TRBD2. V lost 0 bases to trimming and J lost 4 bases; unmatched junction nucleotides: 14. The CDR3 runs to 21 residues. The germline CDR1 and CDR2 sequences are SGHRS and YFSETQ. Written as DNA, the CDR3 is TGCGCCAGCAGCTTGGCCTGGGGGGCGCGGACTAGCGGGAGGGTATACAATGAGCAGTTCTTC. Translated: CASSLAWGARTSGRVYNEQFF.

This sequence joins TRBV9 and TRBJ1-1, with D possibly TRBD1 on 6 matching bases. The CDR3 runs 15 residues. Trimming removed 0 bases at V and 1 base at J, with 10 bases between. CDR1 and CDR2 from the germline V gene are SGDLS and YYNGEE. The CDR3 sequence is CASSVAGAPNTEAFF. In DNA form, the CDR3 reads TGTGCCAGCAGCGTAGCGGGGGCCCCGAACACTGAAGCTTTCTTT.

This chain joins TRBV19 and TRBJ2-2; D gene uncertain. V lost 4 bases to trimming and J lost 3 bases, with 9 bases between them. Germline V lookup: CDR1 LNHDA, CDR2 SQIVND (reference sequence). This CDR3 comprises 14 residues. CDR3 nucleotide sequence: TGTGCCAGTAGTACCGACACCTACACCGGGGAGCTGTTTTTT. Translating it yields CASSTDTYTGELFF. Based on the CDR3 plus reference TRBV19 and TRBJ2-2, the full variable domain is DGGITQSPKYLFRKEGQNVTLSCEQNLNHDAMYWYRQDPGQGLRLIYYSQIVNDFQKGDIAEGYSVSREKKESFPLTVTSAQKNPTAFYLCASSTDTYTGELFFGEGSRLTVL.